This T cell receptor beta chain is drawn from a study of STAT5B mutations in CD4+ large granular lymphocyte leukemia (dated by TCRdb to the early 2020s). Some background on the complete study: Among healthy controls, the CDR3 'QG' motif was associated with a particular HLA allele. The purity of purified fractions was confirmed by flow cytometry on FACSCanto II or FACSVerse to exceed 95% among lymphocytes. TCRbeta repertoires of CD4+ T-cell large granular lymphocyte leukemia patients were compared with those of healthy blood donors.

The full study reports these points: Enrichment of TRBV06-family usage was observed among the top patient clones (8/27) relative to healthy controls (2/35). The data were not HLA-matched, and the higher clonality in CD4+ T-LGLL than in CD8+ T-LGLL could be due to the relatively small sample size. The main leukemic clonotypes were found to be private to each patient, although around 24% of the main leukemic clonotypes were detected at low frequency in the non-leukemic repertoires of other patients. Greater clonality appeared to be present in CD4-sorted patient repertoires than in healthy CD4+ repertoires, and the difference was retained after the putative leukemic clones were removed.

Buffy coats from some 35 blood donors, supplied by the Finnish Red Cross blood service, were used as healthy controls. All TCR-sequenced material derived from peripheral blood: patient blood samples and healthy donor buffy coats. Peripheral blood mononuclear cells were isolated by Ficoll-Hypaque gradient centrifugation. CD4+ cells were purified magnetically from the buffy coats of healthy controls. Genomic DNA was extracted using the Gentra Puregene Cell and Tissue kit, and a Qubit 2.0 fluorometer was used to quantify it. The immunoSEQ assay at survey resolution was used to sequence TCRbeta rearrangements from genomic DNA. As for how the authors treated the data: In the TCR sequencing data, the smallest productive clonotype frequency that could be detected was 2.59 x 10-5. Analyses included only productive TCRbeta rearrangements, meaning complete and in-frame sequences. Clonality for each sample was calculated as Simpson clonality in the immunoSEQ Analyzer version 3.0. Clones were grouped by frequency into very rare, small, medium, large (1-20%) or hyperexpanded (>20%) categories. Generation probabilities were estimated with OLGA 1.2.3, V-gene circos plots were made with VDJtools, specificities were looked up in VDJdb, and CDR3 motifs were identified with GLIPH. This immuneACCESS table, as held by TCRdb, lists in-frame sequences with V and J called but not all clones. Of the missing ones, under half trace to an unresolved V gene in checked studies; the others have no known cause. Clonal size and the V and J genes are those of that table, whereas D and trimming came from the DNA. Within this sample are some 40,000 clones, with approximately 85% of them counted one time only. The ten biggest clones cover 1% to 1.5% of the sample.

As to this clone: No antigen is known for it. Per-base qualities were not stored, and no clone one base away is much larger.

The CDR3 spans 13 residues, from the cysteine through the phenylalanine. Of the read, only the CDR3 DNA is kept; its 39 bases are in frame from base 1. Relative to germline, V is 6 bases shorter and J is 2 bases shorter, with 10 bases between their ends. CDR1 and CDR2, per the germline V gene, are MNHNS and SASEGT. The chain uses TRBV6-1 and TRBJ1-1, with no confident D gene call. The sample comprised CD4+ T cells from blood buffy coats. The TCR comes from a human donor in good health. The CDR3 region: CASSMMGNTEAFF. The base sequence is TGTGCCAGCAGCATGATGGGCAACACTGAAGCTTTCTTT.